This TCR beta chain was identified during a study of T cell repertoires in cytomegalovirus infection (dated by TCRdb to 2018 to 2020). With regard to the full study: Donor HLA type was relevant to the analysis, because carriage of CMV infection together with the matching HLA type was indicated by public TCR beta signatures. What the study reported, not specific to this receptor: The ex vivo response was dominated by HLA-C-restricted CMV-specific TCR beta clonotypes, which also provided the single most frequent clonotype in two of eight donors. Cumulative frequency of public TCR beta family members discriminated carriers of CMV infection plus the relevant HLA type in this cohort and an independent approximately 350-donor cohort.

Sequenced using an Illumina HiSeq 1500. TCRdb trimmed the raw reads at Q25, called clones with MiXCR and kept productive beta chains. Rows matching on CDR3 protein sequence are summarized as one entry with the most common DNA and genes. The sample table holds about 450,000 distinct CDR3 sequences, of which 30% to 40% were seen once. The ten largest clones capture approximately 14% of the sample. Turning to this clonotype: Its antigen is currently not known. Base qualities were left out, and no much larger clone turns up one base away.

The CDR3 covers 15 residues, taking in both the cysteine and the phenylalanine. Of all the DNA, just the CDR3 is kept, 45 bases in frame from base 1. The junction carries 16 bases between V and J, which are trimmed by 7 bases and 0 bases respectively. From the germline V gene, CDR1 is SGHAT and CDR2 is FQNNGV. The rearranged segments are TRBV11-2 and TRBJ2-7; no D gene call is confident. The sample taken for sequencing was PBMCs. The TCR sequence derives from a human donor in good health (CMV status not recorded). Some clones in this sample may be carry-over from other donors' samples. The DNA reads as follows: TGTGCCAGCACCAAGGACGGAAGGAGCTCCTACGAGCAGTACTTC. This is translated as CASTKDGRSSYEQYF.